This T cell receptor beta chain came from a study of cytomegalovirus exposure and HLA in healthy donors. Use of 60 Vbeta and 13 Jbeta primers characterized the PCR. Profiling relied on immunoSEQ multiplex PCR, and the TCRdb table lists in-frame clones only, not all of them. The table shows approximately 150,000 clones, with almost 85% occurring only once. Trimming took off 6 bases at V and 7 bases at J, with 15 bases between the two ends. In germline, CDR1 is MNHEY, CDR2 SMNVEV (reference sequence). The CDR3 sequence is 14 residues long. This sequence originates from a man aged 30-40 years in good health and CMV-seropositive. The chain combines TRBV27 with TRBJ2-2, with D possibly being TRBD1 (6 bases). Sequencing was carried out using PBMCs. CDR3 nucleotides: TGTGCCAGCAGCCGAGACAGGTCTATCGGGGAGCTGTTTTTT. This translates into CASSRDRSIGELFF.